This entry lists 16 T cell receptor beta chains sequenced from one sample in a study of blood T cell repertoires in COVID-19. TCRdb's copy holds only in-frame clones and misses some; the assay was immunoSEQ multiplex PCR. The sample contains approximately 350,000 clones, roughly four fifths of which appear only once. The sample comprised PBMCs or T cells enriched from blood (not recorded which). These TCRs come from a woman between 45 and 60 years old who had recovered from COVID-19.

This chain uses TRBV5-5 with TRBJ2-7; 9 nucleotides line up with TRBD2. Germline CDR1 is SGHKS and CDR2 is YYEKEE (reference sequence). There are 14 residues in the CDR3. V trimming: 2 bases; J trimming: 4 bases; junction bases outside the gene matches: 4. CDR3 residues: CASSFLAGYYEQYF. Here the CDR3 DNA reads TGTGCCAGCAGCTTCCTAGCGGGATATTACGAGCAGTACTTC.

The genes are TRBV30 and TRBJ1-2, with D unresolved. Germline loops: CDR1 GTSNPN, CDR2 SVGIG (reference sequence). The CDR3 has 14 residues. Trimming cost V 0 bases and J 5 bases, with 13 bases left between them. The CDR3 DNA reads TGTGCCTGGAGTGTACTTACTGGAGGGTATGGCTACACCTTC. This gives the protein CAWSVLTGGYGYTF.

The chain carries TRBV30 and TRBJ2-4; D is unclear. Germline values: CDR1 GTSNPN, CDR2 SVGIG (reference sequence). CDR3 length equals 14 residues. V lost 0 bases and J 0 bases, leaving 6 bases between the germline ends. CDR3 nucleotides: TGTGCCTGGAGTGTAAACTTAGCCAAAAACATTCAGTACTTC. This translates into CAWSVNLAKNIQYF.

CDR3 coding DNA: TGTGCCAGCAGTCAAACTACCCGGAATGAAAAACTGTTTTTT. This translates into CASSQTTRNEKLFF. The J gene is TRBJ1-4, the V gene TRBV6-2 or TRBV6-3; no definite D call. V lost 5 bases to trimming and J lost 5 bases, with 12 bases between them. CDR3 length: 14 residues. Germline CDR1 is MNHEY and CDR2 is SVGEGT.

This clone appeared a few times. The chain is built from TRBV6-5 and TRBJ2-7, with D possibly being TRBD2 (5 bases). CDR3 size: 12 residues. From germline, CDR1 is MNHEY and CDR2 SVGAGI. The V and J ends lost 0 bases and 9 bases respectively, with 9 bases between them. The CDR3 reads CASSYSGSAQYF. The CDR3 DNA reads as TGTGCCAGCAGTTACTCAGGGAGTGCGCAGTACTTC.

The chain employs TRBV25-1 and TRBJ1-6; possible D gene TRBD1, 6 bases. Trimming removed 3 bases from V and 0 bases from J, with 12 bases in between. The CDR3 sequence is 17 residues long. The germline CDR1 and CDR2 sequences are MGHDK and SYGVNS. The CDR3 region has the DNA TGTGCCAGCAGTGACCGGACAGAGAGCTCCTATAATTCACCCCTCCACTTT. It encodes CASSDRTESSYNSPLHF.

This chain links TRBV6-2 or TRBV6-3 with TRBJ1-2; D is unresolved. The CDR3 runs 12 residues. Trimming removed 6 bases at V and 8 bases at J, with 13 bases between. Germline V gene sequence: CDR1 MNHEY, CDR2 SVGEGT. The CDR3 nucleotides are TGTGCCAGCAGCCTAATATCCGGGGGCTACACCTTC. Translation gives CASSLISGGYTF.

This clone was observed at least ten times. The J gene is TRBJ2-3, the V gene TRBV5-1; 10 nucleotides agree with TRBD1. The CDR3 spans 15 residues. CDR1 is SGHRS, CDR2 YFSETQ, per germline. Trimming cost V 3 bases and J 10 bases; bases outside gene matches: 11. CDR3 sequence reads: CASSSRDRGRAPQYF. The CDR3 nucleotides are TGCGCCAGCAGCTCCCGGGACAGGGGACGAGCTCCGCAGTATTTT.

The chain uses TRBV5-6 and TRBJ2-3; D is possibly TRBD1 (6 bases). V lost 2 bases to trimming and J lost 4 bases, with 20 bases between them. Germline V gene sequence: CDR1 SGHDT, CDR2 YYEEEE. The CDR3 covers 17 residues. Here the CDR3 reads CASSFLTGTGSADTQYF. CDR3 nucleotide sequence: TGTGCCAGCAGCTTTTTAACAGGGACGGGGTCAGCAGATACGCAGTATTTT.

J is TRBJ2-4 and V is TRBV11-3; TRBD2 matches 11 bases. Germline V gene lookup returns CDR1 SGHNT and CDR2 YENEEA. The V and J ends lost 5 bases and 5 bases, in that order; junction bases with no gene match: 17. This CDR3 region has 19 residues. CDR3 nucleotides: TGTGCCAGCAGCAAACTAGCGGGGGCCGATTCGCGCTATCAAAACATTCAGTACTTC. Residues: CASSKLAGADSRYQNIQYF.

In its sample, this clone was seen a few times. This chain joins TRBV19 and TRBJ1-2, with D possibly matching TRBD1 (5 bases). The germline V gene has CDR1 LNHDA and CDR2 SQIVND (reference sequence). The CDR3 is 15 amino acids. V gave up 6 bases and J gave up 1 base, with 15 bases separating them. Here the CDR3 DNA reads TGTGCCAGTAGCCCGAGGCGACAGATTAACTATGGCTACACCTTC. This gives the protein CASSPRRQINYGYTF. The full variable domain, with the rest looked up from reference TRBV19 and TRBJ1-2, is DGGITQSPKYLFRKEGQNVTLSCEQNLNHDAMYWYRQDPGQGLRLIYYSQIVNDFQKGDIAEGYSVSREKKESFPLTVTSAQKNPTAFYLCASSPRRQINYGYTFGSGTRLTVV.

The chain uses TRBV4-1 and TRBJ1-1; D gene ambiguous. CDR1 is MGHRA, CDR2 YSYEKL, per germline. The CDR3 sequence is 14 residues long. The germline V and J ends were trimmed by 1 base and 0 bases, with 6 bases remaining between them. CDR3 sequence reads: CASSQALLNTEAFF. The CDR3 DNA reads TGCGCCAGCAGCCAAGCTTTGTTGAACACTGAAGCTTTCTTT.

In its sample, this clone was seen a few times. The CDR3 coding sequence is TGCGCCAGCAGTCTGGCCCCCGCGGACACTGAAGCTTTCTTT. Translated: CASSLAPADTEAFF. The V gene is TRBV23-1, the J gene TRBJ1-1; D is ambiguous. TRBV23-1 is known as an ORF, though its function is uncertain. Trimming removed 4 bases from V and 3 bases from J, with 12 bases in between. The CDR3 length is 14 residues.

V usage is TRBV30 and J usage is TRBJ1-2; a weak D match, TRBD1 (5 bases). The germline V gene encodes CDR1 GTSNPN and CDR2 SVGIG (reference sequence). V was clipped by 4 bases and J by 4 bases, with 22 bases between them. This CDR3 region has 16 residues. The chain's CDR3 is CAWNYAGPTLVYGYTF. Here the CDR3 DNA reads TGTGCCTGGAATTATGCAGGGCCGACTCTCGTCTATGGCTACACCTTC.

V usage is TRBV29-1 and J usage is TRBJ1-2; D is uncertain. Germline CDR1 reads SQVTM; CDR2 reads ANQGSEA. The CDR3 is made up of 10 amino acids. Trimming pared 3 bases from V and 6 bases from J, leaving 5 bases between. DNA of the CDR3: TGCAGCGTTGACCCCAATGGCTACACCTTC. Protein: CSVDPNGYTF.

This chain links TRBV10-3 with TRBJ1-1; 9 nucleotides align to TRBD1. Per germline, CDR1 ENHRY and CDR2 SYGVKD. The CDR3 loop spans 15 amino acids. The V and J ends lost 0 bases and 1 base, in that order; junction bases with no gene match: 0. The CDR3 reads CAISESGQGNTEAFF. The CDR3 nucleotides are TGTGCCATCAGTGAGTCGGGACAGGGGAACACTGAAGCTTTCTTT.